These T cell receptor beta chains were read from a single sample in a study of Tregs in tolerant kidney transplant recipients. Profiling relied on immunoSEQ multiplex PCR, and the TCRdb table lists in-frame clones only, not all of them. The profile covers 100,000 to 130,000 clones, with 90% appearing a single time and about 0.31% taken by the ten largest. Specimen: CD4+ T cells from blood, collected before the transplant. These receptor sequences come from a human donor who received a combined kidney and bone marrow transplant. CDR3s include the opening cysteine and the closing phenylalanine or tryptophan. A D gene is named only where the DNA matches it firmly. Clone size is not always given. Where it is, it says once, few, many or a class for expanded clones.

v_gene	d_gene	j_gene	abundance	CDR3nt	CDR3aa
TRBV7-2	-	TRBJ2-1	-	TGTGCCAGCAGCTTAGCGACGGGTTCTCGGTTCTTC	CASSLATGSRFF
TRBV29-1	-	TRBJ2-7	-	TGCAGCGTTGAAGATCCAGAGACAGGTTACTACGAGCAGTACTTC	CSVEDPETGYYEQYF
TRBV6-1	TRBD1	TRBJ1-3	-	TGTGCCAGCAGTGAATTTGAGGGGGCGGGGGGAAACACCATATATTTT	CASSEFEGAGGNTIYF
TRBV7-2	-	TRBJ2-7	-	TGTGCCAGCAGTCTAAGCTCCTACGAGCAGTACTTC	CASSLSSYEQYF
TRBV5-5	-	TRBJ1-5	-	TGTGCCAGCAGCTTCTTAGCCCTAAGTCCCAATCAGCCCCAGCATTTT	CASSFLALSPNQPQHF
TRBV4-1	TRBD1	TRBJ2-3	-	TGCGCCAGCAGGCCAGACAGGGCCGGTGTCAGAGATACGCAGTATTTT	CASRPDRAGVRDTQYF
TRBV9	TRBD2	TRBJ2-1	-	TGTGCCAGCAGCCCTACCGGGACTAGCGGGAGTAACGGCGTCTTC	CASSPTGTSGSNGVF
TRBV19	TRBD2	TRBJ2-3	-	TGTGCCAGTCGTCCGGGGAGGGCGGGCACAGATACGCAGTATTTT	CASRPGRAGTDTQYF
TRBV19	TRBD1	TRBJ1-5	-	TGTGCCAGTAGTATCATTCATACAGGGGGAGAGCAGCCCCAGCATTTT	CASSIIHTGGEQPQHF
TRBV5-1	-	TRBJ2-3	-	TGCGCCAGCAGCTCCGGGGGGCCGACAGATACGCAGTATTTT	CASSSGGPTDTQYF
TRBV27	-	TRBJ2-3	-	TGTGCCAGCAGTTATCGGGGAGTTGGGACAGATACGCAGTATTTT	CASSYRGVGTDTQYF
TRBV5-1	TRBD2	TRBJ2-7	-	TGCGCCAGCAGCACAATCGGGACTAGCGGGGGCAGCTCCTACGAGCAGTACTTC	CASSTIGTSGGSSYEQYF
TRBV7-7	-	TRBJ2-2	-	TGTGCCAGCAGCTCCCGGGGCACCGGGGAGCTGTTTTTT	CASSSRGTGELFF
TRBV28	TRBD1	TRBJ1-4	-	TGTGCCAGCAGCTCTGGGACAGGGGTTCAGGAAAAACTGTTTTTT	CASSSGTGVQEKLFF
TRBV18	-	TRBJ2-1	-	TGTGCCAGCTCACCCACGTCTAGCGTTGATGAGCAGTTCTTC	CASSPTSSVDEQFF
TRBV19	-	TRBJ1-2	-	TGTGCCAGTAGTTCCGTCTATGGCTACACCTTC	CASSSVYGYTF
TRBV4-1	TRBD2	TRBJ2-1	-	TGCGCCAGCAGCCGGGGGGGACTTACCTACAATGAGCAGTTCTTC	CASSRGGLTYNEQFF
TRBV28	-	TRBJ1-2	-	TGTGCCAGCAGTTCCCTTAACTATGGCTACACCTTC	CASSSLNYGYTF
TRBV19	-	TRBJ2-1	-	TGTGCCAGTAGCCTTATCGATGAGCAGTTCTTC	CASSLIDEQFF
TRBV28	-	TRBJ2-5	-	TGTGCCAGCAGTTTACCTGGAGGGACTCTCGCCACGACCCAGTACTTC	CASSLPGGTLATTQYF
TRBV10-1	-	TRBJ2-1	-	TGCGCCAGCAGTGAGCGGGAGAAAAATGAGCAGTTCTTC	CASSEREKNEQFF
TRBV4-1	TRBD1	TRBJ1-5	-	TGCGCCAGCAGCCAAGATTATCCAGGGGGCCCGTATTATAGCAATCAGCCCCAGCATTTT	CASSQDYPGGPYYSNQPQHF
TRBV19	-	TRBJ2-7	-	TGTGCCAGTATGGACAGTTCAAGATCCTACGAGCAGTACTTC	CASMDSSRSYEQYF
TRBV7-9	TRBD1	TRBJ1-2	few	TGTGCCAGCAGCTTAGTAGGGGGCCCGGAGGGCTACACCTTC	CASSLVGGPEGYTF
TRBV6-6	TRBD1	TRBJ2-1	-	TGTGCCAGCAGTGCCGACAGGGGGCACAATGAGCAGTTCTTC	CASSADRGHNEQFF
TRBV4-3	-	TRBJ1-1	-	TGCGCCAGCAGCCAAGAATACAGTATGAACACTGAAGCTTTCTTT	CASSQEYSMNTEAFF